These 27 T cell receptor beta chains were all obtained from the same sample, sequenced in a study of cytomegalovirus exposure and HLA in healthy donors. PCR was performed using 60 Vbeta and 13 Jbeta primers. Using immunoSEQ multiplex PCR, the repertoire was profiled, and TCRdb retains in-frame clones only, with some absent. The data contain about 140,000 clones, over 60% of them singletons. Sequencing was carried out using PBMCs. The receptors shown here come from a female donor in good health and CMV-seronegative.

The chain carries TRBV5-4 and TRBJ1-1; D is possibly TRBD1 (6 bases). Trimming removed 4 bases from V and 7 bases from J, with 17 bases in between. Per germline, CDR1 SGHNT and CDR2 YYREEE (reference sequence). The CDR3 extends over 14 amino acids. The CDR3 nucleotides are TGTGCCAGCAGCCCGCGGGGGGGGCAGGTTGAAGCTTTCTTT. Amino acids: CASSPRGGQVEAFF.

J is TRBJ1-4 and V is TRBV5-1; TRBD1 is a possible D gene (6 bases). The CDR3 sequence is 14 residues long. The germline V gene encodes CDR1 SGHRS and CDR2 YFSETQ. The V end lost 2 bases, the J end lost 5 bases, and 10 bases lay between the germline ends. The CDR3 region has the DNA TGCGCCAGCAGCTTAGGACAGCTGAATGAAAAACTGTTTTTT. Encoded protein: CASSLGQLNEKLFF.

The rearrangement uses TRBV28 and TRBJ1-5; TRBD1 matches 8 bases. V trimming: 6 bases; J trimming: 1 base; junction bases outside the gene matches: 5. Germline loops: CDR1 MDHEN, CDR2 SYDVKM. The CDR3 contains 15 residues. As DNA, the CDR3 is TGTGCCAGCAGATTACGACAGGGGAGCAATCAGCCCCAGCATTTT. Translating gives CASRLRQGSNQPQHF.

The chain carries TRBV6-1 and TRBJ1-5; D ambiguous. This CDR3 contains 17 residues. V lost 0 bases, J lost 0 bases, and 12 bases lay in between. Germline V lookup: CDR1 MNHNS, CDR2 SASEGT. CDR3 nucleotides: TGTGCCAGCAGTGAAGCCTCAGGCTCTTATAGCAATCAGCCCCAGCATTTT. It specifies CASSEASGSYSNQPQHF.

J is TRBJ2-1 and V is TRBV9; D is possibly TRBD2 (6 bases). The CDR3 is 16 residues long. Trimming removed 4 bases from V and 6 bases from J, with 20 bases in between. Germline assignment: CDR1 SGDLS and CDR2 YYNGEE. In DNA, the CDR3 is TGTGCCAGCAGCCCGGTGGGGGGAGTGGGTGGCAATGAGCAGTTCTTC. Protein product: CASSPVGGVGGNEQFF.

The V gene is TRBV27, the J gene TRBJ2-1, with D perhaps TRBD2 (5 bases). V dropped 2 bases and J dropped 2 bases, with 16 bases sitting between them. This CDR3 is 17 amino acids long. The germline CDR1 and CDR2 sequences are MNHEY and SMNVEV (reference sequence). The CDR3 is CASSLKSGLSPYNEQFF. The CDR3 DNA reads TGTGCCAGCAGTTTAAAGTCAGGACTCAGCCCCTACAATGAGCAGTTCTTC.

The chain's CDR3 is CAGPGQGVCTEAFF. Written as DNA, the CDR3 is TGTGCCGGGCCGGGACAGGGCGTCTGTACTGAAGCTTTCTTT. The chain uses TRBV30 and TRBJ1-1; TRBD1 matches at 9 bases. Germline CDR1 and CDR2: GTSNPN and SVGIG (reference sequence). J was trimmed by 5 bases and V by 8 bases; bases with no gene match: 12. The CDR3 consists of 14 residues.

The chain links TRBV30 to TRBJ1-6; D is ambiguous. The CDR3 length is 15 residues. Trimming took off 2 bases at V and 0 bases at J, with 8 bases between the two ends. CDR1 is GTSNPN and CDR2 is SVGIG in the germline V gene (reference sequence). CDR3: CAWSQIPSYNSPLHF. The CDR3 coding sequence is TGTGCCTGGAGTCAGATACCCTCCTATAATTCACCCCTCCACTTT.

Only one count was recorded for this clone. The V call is TRBV30, the J call TRBJ2-1, with 7 bases that match TRBD2. The CDR3 is 15 amino acids. V lost 2 bases and J lost 1; bases outside the gene matches: 5. The germline V gene has CDR1 GTSNPN and CDR2 SVGIG (reference sequence). In DNA form, the CDR3 reads TGTGCCTGGAGTAGGGTAGCGGGTTCCTACAATGAGCAGTTCTTC. Encoded protein: CAWSRVAGSYNEQFF. Based on the CDR3 plus reference TRBV30 and TRBJ2-1, the full variable domain is SQTIHQWPATLVQPVGSPLSLECTVEGTSNPNLYWYRQAAGRGLQLLFYSVGIGQISSEVPQNLSASRPQDRQFILSSKKLLLSDSGFYLCAWSRVAGSYNEQFFGPGTRLTVL.

V usage is TRBV2 and J usage is TRBJ1-5; 8 bases match TRBD1. The CDR3 contains 15 residues. The ends lost 1 base at V and 4 bases at J; junction bases unmatched: 3. Germline lookup yields CDR1 SNHLY and CDR2 FYNNEI. CDR3 protein: CASSEGQGANQPQHF. Here the CDR3 DNA reads TGTGCCAGCAGTGAAGGGCAGGGGGCTAATCAGCCCCAGCATTTT.

The V gene is TRBV6-1, the J gene TRBJ1-2; 9 bases agree with TRBD1. Germline V CDR1 and CDR2: MNHNS, SASEGT. The CDR3 loop spans 15 amino acids. V dropped 5 bases and J dropped 5; count of bases not matched to a gene: 9. CDR3 bases: TGTGCCAGCAGTCCCCCGACAGGGGGGAATTATGGCTACACCTTC. This translates into CASSPPTGGNYGYTF.

V is TRBV7-9 and J is TRBJ2-5; no definite D call. This CDR3 is 14 amino acids long. V lost 4 bases and J 2 bases, leaving 11 bases between the germline ends. Germline values: CDR1 SEHNR, CDR2 FQNEAQ (reference sequence). The CDR3 DNA follows: TGTGCCAGCAGCTCCCCGGTGAGACAAGAGACCCAGTACTTC. This codes for CASSSPVRQETQYF.

CDR3 sequence: CASSLDSLGYNEQFF. CDR3 nucleotide sequence: TGCGCCAGCAGCTTGGACAGTCTTGGTTACAATGAGCAGTTCTTC. The chain carries TRBV5-1 and TRBJ2-1; D is uncertain. Trimming cost V 0 bases and J 4 bases, with 11 bases left between them. Per the germline V gene, CDR1 is SGHRS and CDR2 is YFSETQ. This CDR3 has 15 residues.

The rearrangement joins TRBV28 to TRBJ2-1; D is possibly TRBD2 (6 bases). The CDR3 is 13 residues long. With 6 bases removed from V and 6 bases from J, the gap between germline ends came to 12 bases. Germline CDR1 is MDHEN and CDR2 is SYDVKM. CDR3 region: CASRGTGGNEQFF. The CDR3, as DNA: TGTGCCAGCAGGGGGACCGGGGGCAATGAGCAGTTCTTC.

The chain carries TRBV5-6 and TRBJ2-5; 7 nucleotides match TRBD1. V gave up 4 bases and J gave up 3 bases; unmatched junction bases: 3. The CDR3 sequence is 13 residues long. CDR1 and CDR2 (germline): SGHDT, YYEEEE. CDR3 residues: CASSVGTEETQYF. CDR3 nucleotides: TGTGCCAGCAGCGTCGGGACAGAAGAGACCCAGTACTTC.

The chain has TRBV19 and TRBJ1-5; the match to TRBD1 covers 7 bases. CDR1 is LNHDA, CDR2 SQIVND, per germline (reference sequence). The CDR3 is 14 residues long. J lost 4 bases, V lost 7 bases, and 7 bases had no gene match. The CDR3 sequence: CASTFRDSNQPQHF. The CDR3 nucleotides read TGTGCCAGTACTTTCCGGGACAGTAATCAGCCCCAGCATTTT. Based on the CDR3 plus reference TRBV19 and TRBJ1-5, the full variable domain is DGGITQSPKYLFRKEGQNVTLSCEQNLNHDAMYWYRQDPGQGLRLIYYSQIVNDFQKGDIAEGYSVSREKKESFPLTVTSAQKNPTAFYLCASTFRDSNQPQHFGDGTRLSIL.

The rearrangement joins TRBV5-4 to TRBJ2-5; TRBD1 agrees at 8 bases. Germline CDR1 and CDR2: SGHNT and YYREEE (reference sequence). Trimming removed 2 bases from V and 3 bases from J; junction bases left unmatched: 6. CDR3 length equals 15 residues. This chain's CDR3 is CASSLPGGLEETQYF. The CDR3 region has the DNA TGTGCCAGCAGCTTACCAGGGGGCTTGGAAGAGACCCAGTACTTC.

The CDR3 loop reads CASSQLAGGPGEQFF. Here the CDR3 DNA reads TGTGCCAGCAGCCAACTAGCGGGAGGGCCGGGTGAGCAGTTCTTC. This chain joins TRBV6-5 and TRBJ2-1; the match to TRBD2 covers 13 bases. Trimming removed 6 bases from V and 9 bases from J; junction bases left unmatched: 8. CDR3 length: 15 residues. Germline values: CDR1 MNHEY, CDR2 SVGAGI.

The chain recombines TRBV5-1 with TRBJ2-2, with D perhaps matching TRBD1 (6 bases). The CDR3 is 15 amino acids. V was trimmed by 4 bases and J by 4 bases, leaving 14 bases between them. In germline, CDR1 is SGHRS, CDR2 YFSETQ. CDR3 in amino acids: CASSPTPQGTGELFF. Written as DNA, the CDR3 is TGCGCCAGCAGCCCCACCCCACAGGGCACCGGGGAGCTGTTTTTT.

The rearrangement joins TRBV7-2 to TRBJ2-1; 9 bases are a match to TRBD2. In germline, CDR1 is SGHTA, CDR2 FQGNSA. V shed 3 bases, J shed 10 bases, and the junction held 7 bases outside the gene matches. This CDR3 has 14 amino acids. CDR3 nucleotide sequence: TGTGCCAGCAGCTTGTCTAGCGGGGCCGTGGAGCAGTTCTTC. It codes for CASSLSSGAVEQFF.

The chain has TRBV7-2 and TRBJ2-5, with no clear D. V lost 4 bases, J lost 1 base, and 19 bases lay in between. Per germline, CDR1 SGHTA and CDR2 FQGNSA. CDR3 length: 17 amino acids. The CDR3 DNA sequence: TGTGCCAGCAGCTCGCCTACTCTAGGTCCCTCCCAAGAGACCCAGTACTTC. The encoded protein is CASSSPTLGPSQETQYF.

This chain links TRBV5-1 with TRBJ2-7; D gene ambiguous. V lost 2 bases, J lost 5 bases, and 11 bases lay in between. This CDR3 is built from 13 residues. Looked up from germline, CDR1 is SGHRS and CDR2 is YFSETQ. DNA of the CDR3: TGCGCCAGCAGCTTCGCCCGGGTGGACGAGCAGTACTTC. Its protein product is CASSFARVDEQYF.

This clone was seen a handful of times. The chain uses TRBV28 and TRBJ1-1; 9 positions match TRBD1. Germline trimming cut 5 bases from V and 1 base from J; bases unmatched to any gene: 17. Germline V CDR1 and CDR2: MDHEN, SYDVKM. This CDR3 spans 19 amino acids. CDR3 nucleotide sequence: TGTGCCAGCAGTCACCCGGGGAGGGACAGGGCCGGTAGGAACACTGAAGCTTTCTTT. It encodes CASSHPGRDRAGRNTEAFF.

This clone was seen only a few times. V and J are TRBV7-9 and TRBJ1-5; 7 bases are shared with TRBD1. The CDR3 length is 14 residues. The V gene's germline CDR1 is SEHNR and CDR2 FQNEAQ (reference sequence). V trimming: 6 bases; J trimming: 1 base; junction bases outside the gene matches: 3. The CDR3: CASSSGGSNQPQHF. CDR3 coding DNA: TGTGCCAGCAGTTCAGGGGGGAGCAATCAGCCCCAGCATTTT.

The chain recombines TRBV28 with TRBJ1-1; no clear D. The CDR3 contains 11 residues. Deletions cut 2 bases from V and 11 bases from J, with 9 bases between. Germline CDR1 is MDHEN and CDR2 is SYDVKM. The CDR3 is CASSLESRAFF. The CDR3 DNA follows: TGTGCCAGCAGTTTAGAGTCGAGGGCTTTCTTT.

The CDR3 region is CASSEQGGNEQYF. CDR3 bases: TGTGCCAGTAGTGAACAGGGCGGTAACGAGCAGTACTTC. The rearrangement uses TRBV19 and TRBJ2-7, with D possibly matching TRBD1 (6 bases). Germline V CDR1 and CDR2: LNHDA, SQIVND (reference sequence). V dropped 5 bases and J dropped 5 bases, with 13 bases sitting between them. This CDR3 comprises 13 residues.

The chain is built from TRBV6-5 and TRBJ1-6; 9 positions match TRBD1. V lost 6 bases and J lost 6; bases outside the gene matches: 6. The V gene's germline CDR1 is MNHEY and CDR2 SVGAGI. CDR3 length: 15 residues. CDR3 protein: CASSRTGQGNSPLHF. The CDR3 DNA reads as TGTGCCAGCAGCAGGACGGGACAGGGTAATTCACCCCTCCACTTT.